This is a list of T cell receptor beta chains from one sample in a study of blood T cell repertoires in COVID-19. The protocol was immunoSEQ multiplex PCR, while the TCRdb copy is restricted to in-frame clones and leaves out a portion. The data contain 100,000 to 150,000 clones, around 83% of them singletons. Sequencing input: peripheral blood. The receptors stem from a man between 60 and 75 years old with acute or convalescent COVID-19. Both conserved end residues are trimmed from each CDR3.

v_gene	j_gene	CDR3aa
TRBV14	TRBJ2-5	ASSQAGLAETQY
TRBV11-3	TRBJ2-1	ASSSGLAASSYNEQF
TRBV19	TRBJ2-3	ASSIMSLGPSGNPSTDTQY
TRBV6-6	TRBJ2-7	ASSHRPESSYEQY
TRBV11-2	TRBJ2-2	ASSLQLAGNTGELF
TRBV14	TRBJ1-1	ASSQDLATEAF
TRBV5-1	TRBJ1-1	ASRRQTGQMNTEAF
TRBV5-1	TRBJ2-5	ASSSTGTGGAETQY
TRBV15	TRBJ2-5	ATSRDVTSLQETQY
TRBV9	TRBJ1-6	ASSETGGASPLH
TRBV2	TRBJ2-1	ASRKGQGNFNEQF
TRBV18	TRBJ1-5	ASSRTGDNQPQH
TRBV6-5	TRBJ2-7	ASREAITYEQY
TRBV27	TRBJ2-2	ASSSPGRVGELF
TRBV5-5	TRBJ2-1	ASSFSGSLVNEQF
TRBV5-4	TRBJ2-3	ASRPEADTQY
TRBV7-3	TRBJ2-1	ASSPTSGQGPNEQF
TRBV6-1	TRBJ1-1	ASSEGVGTEAF
TRBV27	TRBJ2-1	ASSRLRGDYNEQF
TRBV6-6	TRBJ2-5	ASSNGGSQY
TRBV7-2	TRBJ1-3	ASSLNGLTGGTIY
TRBV6-4	TRBJ1-1	ASSEVGGRTEAF